The 8 T cell receptor beta chains below were found in one sample sequenced in a study of radiotherapy plus CTLA-4 blockade in lung cancer. Sequencing was performed with immunoSEQ multiplex PCR; in TCRdb, only in-frame clones are kept and a portion is missing. Of 20,000 to 25,000 clones in the sample, around 66% were seen once. Material: peripheral blood, obtained from a patient treated with radiotherapy plus ipilimumab. The receptors derive from a human donor with non-small cell lung cancer who had stable disease on radiotherapy plus ipilimumab.

Only a few counts were recorded for this clone. The genes are TRBV5-5 and TRBJ2-3, with 11 bases identical to TRBD2. This CDR3 is built from 15 residues. Trimming took 3 bases from V and 4 from J; bases not matched to a gene: 4. Per the germline V gene, CDR1 is SGHKS and CDR2 is YYEKEE (reference sequence). CDR3 in amino acids: CASSSTSGRADTQYF. CDR3 DNA: TGTGCCAGCAGCTCAACTAGCGGGAGAGCAGATACGCAGTATTTT.

This clone was recorded a few times. V and J are TRBV5-5 and TRBJ2-7, with 7 bases lining up with TRBD2. Germline CDR1 is SGHKS and CDR2 is YYEKEE (reference sequence). Trimming cost V 4 bases and J 7 bases; bases outside gene matches: 17. The CDR3 is 16 amino acids. CDR3 residues: CASSQAGVRGSWEQYF. The CDR3 DNA is TGTGCCAGCAGCCAGGCGGGGGTAAGGGGATCGTGGGAGCAGTACTTC.

The chain is built from TRBV2 and TRBJ1-5, with a weak D call TRBD1 (5 bases). Germline V gives CDR1 SNHLY, CDR2 FYNNEI. This CDR3 contains 14 residues. The V gene lost 5 bases and the J gene lost 3 bases, with 11 bases spanning the gap. CDR3 sequence (DNA): TGTGCCAGCAGTCGGGGGAACCCCAATCAGCCCCAGCATTTT. Translating gives CASSRGNPNQPQHF.

The gene calls are TRBV19 and TRBJ2-1; 10 nucleotides match TRBD2. Trimming cost V 6 bases and J 4 bases; bases outside gene matches: 6. The CDR3 runs to 15 residues. The V gene's germline CDR1 is LNHDA and CDR2 SQIVND (reference sequence). The CDR3 protein is CASSRTSGQYNEQFF. For the CDR3, the DNA is TGTGCCAGTAGCAGGACTAGCGGACAGTACAATGAGCAGTTCTTC. The full variable domain, completed using reference TRBV19 and TRBJ2-1, is DGGITQSPKYLFRKEGQNVTLSCEQNLNHDAMYWYRQDPGQGLRLIYYSQIVNDFQKGDIAEGYSVSREKKESFPLTVTSAQKNPTAFYLCASSRTSGQYNEQFFGPGTRLTVL.

This chain uses TRBV6-5 with TRBJ1-1, with unresolved D. CDR1 and CDR2 (germline): MNHEY, SVGAGI. The CDR3 has 13 residues. With 7 bases removed from V and 10 bases from J, the gap between germline ends came to 19 bases. CDR3 amino acids: CASTRTGMIRAFF. DNA of the CDR3: TGTGCCAGCACTAGGACGGGAATGATTCGAGCTTTCTTT.

The chain links TRBV6-6 to TRBJ1-2; maybe TRBD1 (5 bases). Germline V gene lookup returns CDR1 MNHNY and CDR2 SVGAGI (reference sequence). There are 13 residues in the CDR3. With 6 bases removed from V and 2 bases from J, the gap between germline ends came to 10 bases. For the CDR3, the DNA is TGTGCCAGCAGCTTAGGGGAGAACTATGGCTACACCTTC. It codes for CASSLGENYGYTF.

The gene calls are TRBV4-2 and TRBJ2-7, with D uncertain. Germline values: CDR1 LGHNA, CDR2 YNFKEQ. V lost 0 bases and J lost 0, with 9 bases in between. The CDR3 sequence is 15 residues long. CDR3 sequence (DNA): TGTGCCAGCAGCCAAGACACAGCGAGCTCCTACGAGCAGTACTTC. It codes for CASSQDTASSYEQYF.

The V gene is TRBV6-6, the J gene TRBJ2-1; D gene unclear. The CDR3 runs 11 residues. The V and J ends lost 7 bases and 3 bases respectively, with 4 bases between them. From germline, CDR1 is MNHNY and CDR2 SVGAGI (reference sequence). The CDR3 DNA is TGTGCCAGCATGGGCTACAATGAGCAGTTCTTC. It translates to CASMGYNEQFF.